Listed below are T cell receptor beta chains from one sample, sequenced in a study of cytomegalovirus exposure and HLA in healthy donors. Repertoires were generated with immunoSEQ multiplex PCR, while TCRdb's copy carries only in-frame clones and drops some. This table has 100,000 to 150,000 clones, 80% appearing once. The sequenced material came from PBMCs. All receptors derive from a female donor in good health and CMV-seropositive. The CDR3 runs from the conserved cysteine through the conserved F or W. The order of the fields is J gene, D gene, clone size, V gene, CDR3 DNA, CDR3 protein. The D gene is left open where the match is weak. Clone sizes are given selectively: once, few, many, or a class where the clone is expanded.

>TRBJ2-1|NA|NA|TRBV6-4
TGTGCCAGCAGTGTCAGACAGGATTACGGTGAGCAGTTCTTC
CASSVRQDYGEQFF
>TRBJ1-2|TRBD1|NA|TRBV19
TGTGCCAGTAGTATCCTCGGGACAGGGGAAGGTGGCTACACCTTC
CASSILGTGEGGYTF
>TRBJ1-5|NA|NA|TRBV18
TGTGCCAGCTCGACGGGGGGGGCGGGCAATCAGCCCCAGCATTTT
CASSTGGAGNQPQHF
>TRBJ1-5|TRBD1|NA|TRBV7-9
TGTGCCAGCAGCTCCACTACAGGGGTACAGCCCCAGCATTTT
CASSSTTGVQPQHF
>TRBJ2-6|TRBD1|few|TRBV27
TGTGCCAGCAGTGCAGGGGGCTCTGGGGCCAACGTCCTGACTTTC
CASSAGGSGANVLTF
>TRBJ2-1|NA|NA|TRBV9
TGTGCCAGCAGCGAAAGAACGTCCCCCGGTGAGCAGTTCTTC
CASSERTSPGEQFF
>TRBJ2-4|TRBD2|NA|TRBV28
TGTGCCAGCAGTTTGACGCGGGGGGGCCAGAACATTCAGTACTTC
CASSLTRGGQNIQYF
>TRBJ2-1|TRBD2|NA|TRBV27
TGTGCCAGCAGTTTAGGAGCGGGGGGGACTTGGGGAAGCGTGCAGTTCTTC
CASSLGAGGTWGSVQFF
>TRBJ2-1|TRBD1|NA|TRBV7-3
TGTGCCAGCAGCCCGGGACAGGGGGAGTACAATGAGCAGTTCTTC
CASSPGQGEYNEQFF
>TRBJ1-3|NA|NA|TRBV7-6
TGTGCCAGCAGCAACAGGTTCTCTGGAAACACCATATATTTT
CASSNRFSGNTIYF
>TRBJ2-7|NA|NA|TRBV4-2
TGTGCCAGCAGCCAGCCCCTGACTAGAACCCTATTC
CASSQPLTRTLF
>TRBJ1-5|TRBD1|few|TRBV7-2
TGTGCCAGCAGCTTCGACAGGGATCAGCCCCAGCATTTT
CASSFDRDQPQHF
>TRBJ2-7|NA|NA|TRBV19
TGTGCCAGTAGTCTCGGTGTAACTACCTACGAGCAGTACTTC
CASSLGVTTYEQYF
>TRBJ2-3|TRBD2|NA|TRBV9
TGTGCCAGCAGCGTCGCTAGCGGGGGTCGCACAGATACGCAGTATTTT
CASSVASGGRTDTQYF
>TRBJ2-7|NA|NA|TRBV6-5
TGTGCCAGCAGTCTCGACAGTAGTACGACCTACGAGCAGTACTTC
CASSLDSSTTYEQYF
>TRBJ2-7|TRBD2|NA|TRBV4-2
TGTGCCAGCAGCCAAGAGGGCAGCGGGGGGGCCTCGGAGCAGTACTTC
CASSQEGSGGASEQYF
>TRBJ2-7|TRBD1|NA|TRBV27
TGTGCCAGCAGTGGACTGACAGGGCGGGCCTACGAGCAGTACTTC
CASSGLTGRAYEQYF
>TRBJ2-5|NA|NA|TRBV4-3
TGCGCCAGCAATTCGGAGCAACACCCGCAAGAGACCCAGTACTTC
CASNSEQHPQETQYF
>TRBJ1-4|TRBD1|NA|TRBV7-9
TGTGCCAGCAGCTTCCGGGACAGGGAAAATGAAAAACTGTTTTTT
CASSFRDRENEKLFF
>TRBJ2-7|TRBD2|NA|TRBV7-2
TGTGCCAGCAGCTTCCAAGCGGGGCCGAACTACGAGCAGTACTTC
CASSFQAGPNYEQYF
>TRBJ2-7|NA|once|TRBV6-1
TGTGCCAGCAGTGAAGCGCCAGGGGTCTACGAGCAGTACTTC
CASSEAPGVYEQYF
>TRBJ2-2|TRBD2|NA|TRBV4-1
TGCGCCAGCAGCCCGGGGGGGAGCGGGACTGGTCTCACCGGGGAGCTATTTTTT
CASSPGGSGTGLTGELFF
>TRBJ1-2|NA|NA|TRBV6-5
TGTGCCAGCAGTTATGAGGGACAAACTAACTATGGCTACACCTTC
CASSYEGQTNYGYTF
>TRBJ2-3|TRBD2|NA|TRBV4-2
TGTGCCAGCAGCCAAAGTCCGGGGGGGCCCGGCACAGATACGCAGTATTTT
CASSQSPGGPGTDTQYF
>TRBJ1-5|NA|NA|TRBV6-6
TGTGCCAGCACGCAGTCTTATAGCAATCAGCCCCAGCATTTT
CASTQSYSNQPQHF
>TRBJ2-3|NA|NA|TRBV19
TGTGCCAGTAGTATAGGCAGGGTAACAGATACGCAGTATTTT
CASSIGRVTDTQYF
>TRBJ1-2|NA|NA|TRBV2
TGTGCCAGCCACGAGGGGGACATGGGTGGCTATGGCTACACCTTC
CASHEGDMGGYGYTF
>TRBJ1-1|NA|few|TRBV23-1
TGCGCCAGCAGTCAGAGCGACAGGAACACTGAAGCTTTCTTT
CASSQSDRNTEAFF
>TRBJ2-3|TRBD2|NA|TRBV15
TGTGCCACCAGCTATAAGTCAGCGGGGGTCACAGATACGCAGTATTTT
CATSYKSAGVTDTQYF
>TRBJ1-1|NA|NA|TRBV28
TGTGCCAGCAGTTTAGGAGGTCTGGTAACTGAAGCTTTCTTT
CASSLGGLVTEAFF
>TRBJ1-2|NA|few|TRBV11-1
TGTGCCAGCTCAGAGAGAGGCTATGGCTACACCTTC
CASSERGYGYTF
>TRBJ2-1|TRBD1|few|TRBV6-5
TGTGCCAGCACCGGGACAGGGAATGAGCAGTTCTTC
CASTGTGNEQFF
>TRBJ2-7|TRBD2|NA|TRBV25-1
TGTGCCAGCAGTGAATACGGGACTAGCCGTTCCTACGAGCAGTACTTC
CASSEYGTSRSYEQYF
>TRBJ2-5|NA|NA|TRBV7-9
TGTGCCAGCAGCCCCGGGAGTTTTACCCAAGAGACCCAGTACTTC
CASSPGSFTQETQYF
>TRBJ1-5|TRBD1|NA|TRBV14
TGTGCCAGCAGCCAGGGGACAGGCGGTGGTCAGCCCCAGCATTTT
CASSQGTGGGQPQHF
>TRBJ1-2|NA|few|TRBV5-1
TGCGCCAGCAGCTTGGAACAAAGCTATGGCTACACCTTC
CASSLEQSYGYTF